The TCR beta chain described here comes from a study of cytomegalovirus exposure and HLA in healthy donors. Germline CDR1 and CDR2: MDHEN and SYDVKM. Trimming left V 6 bases short and J 3 bases short, with 17 bases between. This CDR3 has 15 residues. Study results and caveats: The study carried out a later analysis of TCR beta sequences. It associated some 18,000 of them with specific HLA alleles at a false discovery rate of 0.05. Follow-up analysis seemed to connect common viral pathogens with several of the most significant clusters identified.

Primers: 60 Vbeta forward and 13 Jbeta reverse. Data came from immunoSEQ multiplex PCR; TCRdb stores just in-frame clones and leaves some out. This sample carries approximately 110,000 clones, 75% to 80% of them seen once, and the ten largest clones take around 4%. In the case of this clone: The antigen is unknown.

The sequencing input was PBMCs. The chain links TRBV28 to TRBJ1-2; perhaps TRBD1 as D (6 bases). The receptor was isolated from a man in his forties in good health and CMV-seronegative. CDR3 in DNA: TGTGCCAGCAGCGGACAGAACTGGTGGGACTATGGCTACACCTTC. Its translation: CASSGQNWWDYGYTF.